This is a list of T cell receptor beta chains from one sample in a study of blood T cell repertoires in COVID-19. The protocol was immunoSEQ multiplex PCR, while the TCRdb copy is restricted to in-frame clones and leaves out a portion. The sample shows about 120,000 clones, around 83% of them seen only once. The sample consisted of peripheral blood. Receptors were obtained from a man aged 65-85 years with acute or convalescent COVID-19. The CDR3 runs from the conserved cysteine through the conserved F or W. D genes are given only for firm matches. Only part of the rows carry a size: once, few, many, or a class if the clone is expanded.

few,.,TRBJ2-3,TRBV5-1,TGCGCCAGCAGCTCCTACCCCGATAGGATTGAGGATTTT,CASSSYPDRIEDF
.,TRBD1,TRBJ2-2,TRBV10-1,TGCGCCAGTCGGACCGACAGGGCCACCGGGGAGCTGTTTTTT,CASRTDRATGELFF
.,TRBD1,TRBJ1-3,TRBV7-3,TGTGCCAGCAGCCCCGGGACAGGGCGTGGAAACACCATATATTTT,CASSPGTGRGNTIYF
.,TRBD1,TRBJ2-1,TRBV18,TGTGCCAGCTCACCAGACATAGGACAGGGATACAATGAGCAGTTCTTC,CASSPDIGQGYNEQFF
.,TRBD2,TRBJ2-1,TRBV27,TGTGCCAGCAGTTCGCGGGAGGTAGCCTACAATGAGCAGTTCTTC,CASSSREVAYNEQFF
.,TRBD1,TRBJ1-2,TRBV9,TGTGCCAGCAGCCCTACTCCCGGGACAGATGTATCCTATGGCTACACCTTC,CASSPTPGTDVSYGYTF
.,TRBD1,TRBJ1-3,TRBV7-9,TGTGCCAGCAGCCTGGACAGGTCTGGAAACACCATATATTTT,CASSLDRSGNTIYF
.,.,TRBJ1-4,TRBV28,TGTGCCAGCAGCTTACCAGGGGCTAATGAAAAACTGTTTTTT,CASSLPGANEKLFF
.,.,TRBJ1-2,TRBV20-1,TGCAGTGCTAGATCGGGTTATGGCTACACCTTC,CSARSGYGYTF
.,.,TRBJ1-2,TRBV7-9,TGTGCCAGCAGCTTATCTCTCCCCTATGGCTACACCTTC,CASSLSLPYGYTF
.,.,TRBJ2-1,TRBV19,TGTGCCAGTAGTATTCTCGCGGGACGGAGTGTACATGAGCAGTTCTTC,CASSILAGRSVHEQFF
.,.,TRBJ2-7,TRBV5-6,TGTGCCAGCAGCTTGGCCACTAAAACCTACGAGCAGTACTTC,CASSLATKTYEQYF
once,TRBD1,TRBJ1-2,TRBV10-3,TGTGCCATCAGTGAGTCGAACAGGGGGCAAGGCTACACCTTC,CAISESNRGQGYTF
once,TRBD1,TRBJ2-4,TRBV7-2,TGTGCCAGCAGCTCCCGACAGGGACCCACGCTTCAGTACTTC,CASSSRQGPTLQYF
.,.,TRBJ1-2,TRBV4-1,TGCGCCAGCAGCCAATACTACATTAGACAGACCTCCTATGGCTACACCTTC,CASSQYYIRQTSYGYTF
.,TRBD1,TRBJ1-2,TRBV29-1,TGCAGCGAACCCGGCACCCTACAGGGGGCTAACTATGGCTACACCTTC,CSEPGTLQGANYGYTF
.,TRBD2,TRBJ2-1,TRBV28,TGTGCCAGCAGTTTCCTTTATGGACTAGCGGGTATCGGTGGCTACAATGAGCAGTTCTTC,CASSFLYGLAGIGGYNEQFF
many,.,TRBJ2-5,TRBV5-1,TGCGCCAGCAGCTTGGGTCAGCTCGGAGGTCAAGAGACCCAGTACTTC,CASSLGQLGGQETQYF
.,.,TRBJ1-4,TRBV28,TGTGCCAGCCGTAATGAAAAACTGTTTTTT,CASRNEKLFF
few,TRBD2,TRBJ2-7,TRBV27,TGTGCCAGCAGTTTAGGCGGGAGCCCGTCCTACGAGCAGTACTTC,CASSLGGSPSYEQYF
once,.,TRBJ1-2,TRBV7-9,TGTGCCAGCAGCTCCAAGACCGCCCGGGATGGCTACACCTTC,CASSSKTARDGYTF
once,.,TRBJ1-1,TRBV5-4,TGTGCCAGCAGCCGAGGGACACCCATGAACACTGAAGCTTTCTTT,CASSRGTPMNTEAFF
.,TRBD1,TRBJ1-1,TRBV4-2,TGTGCCAGCAGCCCTCCGGGACAGGGCTTTTCGGCTTTCTTT,CASSPPGQGFSAFF
once,TRBD2,TRBJ2-2,TRBV18,TGTGCCAGCTCACCGGGACTAGCGGGAGGCACCGGGGAGCTGTTTTTT,CASSPGLAGGTGELFF
.,.,TRBJ2-3,TRBV2,TGTGCCAGCAGGACAGGGACTGCCTCGGGCACAGATACGCAGTATTTT,CASRTGTASGTDTQYF
once,.,TRBJ2-7,TRBV28,TGTGCCAGCAGCGGGGTGGTGCCAGCTTACGAGCAGTACTTC,CASSGVVPAYEQYF
.,TRBD1,TRBJ1-1,TRBV19,TGTGCCAGTAGTGAACAGGGGTCGTACACTGAAGCTTTCTTT,CASSEQGSYTEAFF
.,.,TRBJ1-2,TRBV5-1,TGCGCCAGCAGCTCCCAGGGTGCGGACTATGGCTACACCTTC,CASSSQGADYGYTF
.,TRBD2,TRBJ2-7,TRBV6-5,TGTGCCAGCAGTTACCAGCTAGCGGGAGCGGGCGAGCAGTACTTC,CASSYQLAGAGEQYF
many,TRBD1,TRBJ2-7,TRBV28,TGTGCCAGCAGCCCAACTACAGGGGCCGACAGCACCTACGAGCAGTACTTC,CASSPTTGADSTYEQYF
.,TRBD2,TRBJ2-7,TRBV3-1/TRBV3-2,TGTGCCAGCAGCCTCGGGACTAGTAACGAGCAGTACTTC,CASSLGTSNEQYF
.,.,TRBJ2-7,TRBV6-5,TGTGCCAGCAGTTTACAGGATTCGGCCTACGAGCAGTACTTC,CASSLQDSAYEQYF
.,.,TRBJ2-3,TRBV5-4,TGTGCCAGCAGTCCGGCCCCCGGGCCGGGAAGTCCAGATACGCAGTATTTT,CASSPAPGPGSPDTQYF
.,.,TRBJ2-7,TRBV18,TGTGCCAGCTCACCAACCTCCCCTAGCTACGAGCAGTACTTC,CASSPTSPSYEQYF
.,.,TRBJ2-2,TRBV5-4,TGTGCCAGCAGCTTGGCCCAGATGACAAGTAACACCGGGGAGCTGTTTTTT,CASSLAQMTSNTGELFF
few,TRBD2,TRBJ2-1,TRBV10-1,TGCGCCAGCAGTGGCGGCCTAGCGGGCTACAATGAGCAGTTCTTC,CASSGGLAGYNEQFF
few,TRBD1,TRBJ2-2,TRBV5-1,TGCGCCAGCAGCTTGTCACAGGGGGTAGCCGGGGAGCTGTTTTTT,CASSLSQGVAGELFF
.,.,TRBJ2-7,TRBV19,TGTGCCAGTAGTATAGATGCGGGGACAGCGACGGCGTACTTC,CASSIDAGTATAYF
few,.,TRBJ1-2,TRBV18,TGTGCCAGCCAACTCAGCAGGGAGGACTATGGCTACACCTTC,CASQLSREDYGYTF
once,.,TRBJ2-7,TRBV14,TGTGCCAGCAGCCCCGGAGGGCTAGAGCAGTACTTC,CASSPGGLEQYF
.,.,TRBJ1-5,TRBV2,TGTGCCAGCAGTGAAGGTCCAGGGCGGTCTTTGTCCGCGTCGCCCCAGCATTTT,CASSEGPGRSLSASPQHF
.,.,TRBJ1-1,TRBV5-5,TGTGCCAGCAGCACGACAGTCATGAACACTGAAGCTTTCTTT,CASSTTVMNTEAFF
.,.,TRBJ1-4,TRBV5-1,TGCGCCAGCGGCCCCGGGGGACCAACTAATGAAAAACTGTTTTTT,CASGPGGPTNEKLFF
few,TRBD1,TRBJ2-2,TRBV10-3,TGTGCCATCAGTGGCCCAGGGGGTCCCGGGGAGCTGTTTTTT,CAISGPGGPGELFF
.,TRBD1,TRBJ2-2,TRBV5-1,TGCGCCAGCACGAAAGGGACAGTGAACACCGGGGAGCTGTTTTTT,CASTKGTVNTGELFF
.,.,TRBJ1-1,TRBV7-3,TGTGCCAGCAGCTTAATCGGGGTAGCTGAAGCTTTCTTT,CASSLIGVAEAFF